Each of the 19 T cell receptor beta chains below was sequenced from the same sample in a study of blood T cells in healthy people across ages. Primed by a sample-barcoded 5' primer and a J-beta primer mix, a second PCR proceeded for about 7 to 11 cycles. TCRdb processed the 5' RACE reads anew with MiXCR; each CDR3 protein has one entry. The table records about 1.8 million distinct CDR3 sequences, approximately 50% of them present only once. Sample: blood. These receptors all stem from a woman aged 40 to 50 in good health.

This clonotype was seen a handful of times. The V and J genes are TRBV12-3 or TRBV12-4 and TRBJ2-1, with 8 bases matching TRBD2. The CDR3 contains 15 residues. Losses at the gene ends were 5 bases for V and 5 bases for J; bases not matched to a gene: 8. The CDR3 region is CASSLLAGLNNEQFF. The CDR3 coding sequence is TGTGCCAGCAGTCTATTAGCGGGGCTAAACAATGAGCAGTTCTTC.

This clonotype turned up a few times. The V gene is TRBV29-1, the J gene TRBJ2-2; 8 nucleotides line up with TRBD2. The germline gives CDR1 SQVTM, CDR2 ANQGSEA. The CDR3 is 16 amino acids. The ends lost 4 bases at V and 0 bases at J; junction bases unmatched: 7. The CDR3: CSVVPPGGANTGELFF. Written as DNA, the CDR3 is TGCAGCGTTGTCCCTCCCGGGGGGGCGAACACCGGGGAGCTGTTTTTT.

This sequence joins TRBV7-6 and TRBJ1-6; D is unclear. Germline V CDR1 and CDR2: SGHVS, FNYEAQ. CDR3 length: 13 residues. The V gene lost 1 base and the J gene lost 9 bases, with 7 bases spanning the gap. The CDR3 sequence: CASSLDKPSPLHF. CDR3 bases: TGTGCCAGCAGCTTAGACAAGCCTTCACCCCTCCACTTT.

The rearrangement links TRBV6-1 to TRBJ2-5, with a tentative D call TRBD1 (5 bases). Trimming shortened V by 1 base and J by 4 bases, and 13 bases separated the two germline ends. The CDR3 contains 15 residues. Germline lookup yields CDR1 MNHNS and CDR2 SASEGT. Here the CDR3 reads CASSEDRIFGETQYF. Here the CDR3 DNA reads TGTGCCAGCAGTGAAGACAGGATTTTCGGAGAGACCCAGTACTTC.

This sequence joins TRBV6-2 or TRBV6-3 and TRBJ2-3; TRBD2 matches 9 bases. The CDR3 runs to 15 residues. The germline V gene has CDR1 MNHEY and CDR2 SVGEGT. V shed 6 bases, J shed 4 bases, and the junction held 8 bases outside the gene matches. The CDR3 reads CASSLLAGPPDTQYF. CDR3 sequence (DNA): TGTGCCAGCAGCCTCCTAGCGGGACCTCCAGATACGCAGTATTTT.

J is TRBJ2-5 and V is TRBV5-1, with 8 bases that match TRBD2. CDR1 is SGHRS, CDR2 YFSETQ, per germline. The CDR3 has 16 amino acids. V lost 1 base to trimming and J lost 3 bases; unmatched junction nucleotides: 8. The CDR3 DNA follows: TGCGCCAGCAGCTTGAGTGCGGGGGGACTCGAAGAGACCCAGTACTTC. Translated: CASSLSAGGLEETQYF.

The rearrangement uses TRBV28 and TRBJ2-1; 8 bases are shared with TRBD2. V shed 5 bases and J 3 bases; nucleotides not matched to a gene: 9. CDR3 length: 16 residues. The germline V gene encodes CDR1 MDHEN and CDR2 SYDVKM. CDR3 DNA: TGTGCCAGCAGTCTCACCGGGGGGGGCCTCTACAATGAGCAGTTCTTC. This encodes CASSLTGGGLYNEQFF.

This chain uses TRBV12-3 or TRBV12-4 with TRBJ2-4, with 8 nucleotides matching TRBD1. The CDR3 loop spans 14 amino acids. J was trimmed by 5 bases and V by 7 bases; bases with no gene match: 7. This CDR3 reads CASTGDRRENIQYF. As DNA, the CDR3 is TGTGCCAGCACCGGGGACAGGAGGGAAAACATTCAGTACTTC.

This clonotype came up once. The chain employs TRBV6-2 or TRBV6-3 and TRBJ2-7; 9 nucleotides align to TRBD1. Trimming cost V 2 bases and J 1 base; bases outside gene matches: 3. Germline V gene sequence: CDR1 MNHEY, CDR2 SVGEGT. The CDR3 is 15 residues long. CDR3 in DNA: TGTGCCAGCAGTTACGGGACAGGGATGTCCTACGAGCAGTACTTC. This gives the protein CASSYGTGMSYEQYF.

This clonotype came up a few times. The chain couples TRBV5-1 to TRBJ2-7; possibly TRBD1 for D (6 bases). CDR3 length: 14 amino acids. Deletions cut 7 bases from V and 2 bases from J, with 16 bases between. Germline V gives CDR1 SGHRS, CDR2 YFSETQ. CDR3 coding DNA: TGCGCCAGCCGGGCTGGGGACATTACCTACGAGCAGTACTTC. It is translated as CASRAGDITYEQYF.

Points on this clonotype: A read error may produce the germline difference seen at one junction end. The V call is TRBV25-1, the J call TRBJ2-1; D unclear. The CDR3 runs 15 residues. From germline, CDR1 is MGHDK and CDR2 SYGVNS. The CDR3 sequence is CASTEGPSPYNEQFF. DNA of the CDR3: TGTGCCAGCACCGAAGGGCCTAGTCCATACAACGAGCAGTTCTTC.

This clonotype was seen only a few times. The chain has TRBV6-2 or TRBV6-3 and TRBJ2-7; D gene ambiguous. Germline V lookup: CDR1 MNHEY, CDR2 SVGEGT. The CDR3 extends over 12 amino acids. V shed 2 bases and J shed 3 bases, with 5 bases lying between them. The DNA of the CDR3 is TGTGCCAGCAGTTACAACAACTACGAGCAGTACTTC. Protein: CASSYNNYEQYF.

The chain combines TRBV29-1 with TRBJ2-7; 7 bases fit TRBD2. The CDR3 has 11 amino acids. With V trimmed by 6 bases and J by 4 bases, 3 bases remained unmatched. CDR1 and CDR2 (germline): SQVTM, ANQGSEA. The CDR3 protein is CSVGTIYEQYF. CDR3 nucleotide sequence: TGCAGCGTCGGGACTATTTACGAGCAGTACTTC.

Concerning this clonotype: The junction departs from the called germline gene at one end, perhaps through a read error. CDR3 coding DNA: TGTGCCAGCAGCAGGGACTGCACAGATGCGCAGTATTTT. Protein product: CASSRDCTDAQYF. The chain joins TRBV12-3 or TRBV12-4 to TRBJ2-3; the D gene is possibly TRBD2 (6 bases). There are 13 residues in the CDR3.

V is TRBV11-1 and J is TRBJ2-5; a possible D gene is TRBD2 (6 bases). CDR1 and CDR2 from the germline V gene are SGHAT and FQDESV (reference sequence). This CDR3 comprises 15 residues. The ends were cut back, 5 bases at V and 5 bases at J, with 18 bases in the middle. This CDR3 is CASSRGREIGETQYF. The CDR3 DNA reads as TGTGCCAGCAGCCGTGGACGGGAGATTGGGGAGACCCAGTACTTC.

In this sample, this clonotype turned up a few times. The gene calls are TRBV2 and TRBJ2-7; D gene uncertain. Germline V gives CDR1 SNHLY, CDR2 FYNNEI. V gave up 0 bases and J gave up 9 bases, with 9 bases separating them. The CDR3 totals 12 residues. The CDR3 reads CASSEARTRQYF. The CDR3 DNA follows: TGTGCCAGCAGTGAAGCGCGGACCCGGCAGTACTTC.

The chain carries TRBV7-2 and TRBJ2-3; tentative D call: TRBD2 (5 bases). This CDR3 spans 12 amino acids. Germline CDR1 is SGHTA and CDR2 is FQGNSA. The V gene lost 8 bases and the J gene lost 5 bases, with 11 bases spanning the gap. CDR3 DNA: TGTGCCAGCTTGAGGAGCGGAGATACGCAGTATTTT. Translating it yields CASLRSGDTQYF.

The gene calls are TRBV20-1 and TRBJ2-6; TRBD2 is a possible D gene (5 bases). Between the trimmed V and J ends, which lost 2 bases and 5 bases, there was a span of 7 bases. Germline loops: CDR1 DFQATT, CDR2 SNEGSKA (reference sequence). The CDR3 sequence is 13 residues long. For the CDR3, the DNA is TGCAGTGCTAGATTGGACTGGGCCAACGTCCTGACTTTC. This translates into CSARLDWANVLTF.

There are a few counts of this clonotype. The chain carries TRBV7-2 and TRBJ2-3; no definite D call. Between the trimmed V and J ends, which lost 5 bases and 6 bases, there was a span of 9 bases. CDR3 length: 12 residues. Germline assignment: CDR1 SGHTA and CDR2 FQGNSA. CDR3 sequence reads: CASSQSLDTQYF. The CDR3 nucleotides read TGTGCCAGCAGCCAAAGTTTGGATACGCAGTATTTT.